A single sample is the source of the 11 T cell receptor beta chains below, sequenced in a study of blood T cell repertoires in COVID-19. Here immunoSEQ multiplex PCR was the method, and the copy in TCRdb shows in-frame clones only, minus some. The table records under 300,000 clones, less than 90% of them present only once. The sample was peripheral blood. These TCRs come from a man between 60 and 75 years old with acute or convalescent COVID-19.

The genes are TRBV5-8 and TRBJ2-1, with 13 bases matching TRBD2. This CDR3 has 15 residues. Germline values: CDR1 SGHTS, CDR2 YDEGEE. The V and J ends lost 4 bases and 8 bases, in that order; junction bases with no gene match: 6. CDR3 nucleotides: TGTGCCAGCAGCCGAGGACTAGCGGGAGTTGATGAGCAGTTCTTC. Translating it yields CASSRGLAGVDEQFF.

The chain is built from TRBV9 and TRBJ2-6; TRBD2 is a possible D gene (6 bases). The CDR3 totals 17 residues. Trimming shortened V by 0 bases and J by 4 bases, and 14 bases separated the two germline ends. The germline gives CDR1 SGDLS, CDR2 YYNGEE. The CDR3 reads CASSVVGGSRGANVLTF. In DNA form, the CDR3 reads TGTGCCAGCAGCGTAGTAGGAGGGAGCAGGGGGGCCAACGTCCTGACTTTC.

The V and J genes are TRBV18 and TRBJ2-1; TRBD2 aligns across 11 bases. CDR1 is KGHSH, CDR2 LQKENI, per germline. This CDR3 contains 15 residues. The trim removed 4 bases at V and 5 bases at J, leaving 4 bases unmatched. CDR3 sequence reads: CASSRGLAEHNEQFF. CDR3 DNA: TGTGCCAGCTCACGGGGACTAGCGGAACACAATGAGCAGTTCTTC.

The chain carries TRBV6-5 and TRBJ1-1, with D maybe TRBD1 (6 bases). The germline V gene encodes CDR1 MNHEY and CDR2 SVGAGI. Between the trimmed V and J ends, which lost 5 bases and 3 bases, there was a span of 10 bases. CDR3 size: 13 residues. CDR3 sequence reads: CASSPRQDTEAFF. In DNA, the CDR3 is TGTGCCAGCAGTCCGAGACAGGACACTGAAGCTTTCTTT.

The CDR3 loop reads CASDRGNTIYF. CDR3 in DNA: TGTGCCAGCGACAGGGGAAACACCATATATTTT. The V and J genes are TRBV2 and TRBJ1-3; D possibly corresponds to TRBD1 (6 bases). In germline, CDR1 is SNHLY, CDR2 FYNNEI. Deletions cut 8 bases from V and 4 bases from J, with 6 bases between. There are 11 residues in the CDR3.

V and J are TRBV29-1 and TRBJ1-2, with D maybe TRBD1 (5 bases). CDR3 length: 14 residues. Per germline, CDR1 SQVTM and CDR2 ANQGSEA. The V gene lost 6 bases and the J gene lost 8 bases, with 22 bases spanning the gap. CDR3 loop: CSVAAGAFPMGYTF. Here the CDR3 DNA reads TGCAGCGTCGCTGCTGGGGCATTTCCAATGGGCTACACCTTC.

This sequence joins TRBV7-9 and TRBJ2-7, with D unclear. The germline CDR1 and CDR2 sequences are SEHNR and FQNEAQ (reference sequence). The V end was cut by 4 bases, the J end by 1 base, with 8 bases between. The CDR3 covers 13 residues. CDR3: CASSYHISYEQYF. CDR3 coding DNA: TGTGCCAGCAGCTATCACATATCCTACGAGCAGTACTTC.

The chain couples TRBV6-5 to TRBJ2-6; weak D call: TRBD1 (5 bases). The CDR3 consists of 16 residues. Trimming took 0 bases from V and 0 from J, leaving 6 bases between them. Germline V gene data show CDR1 as MNHEY and CDR2 as SVGAGI. CDR3 bases: TGTGCCAGCAGTTACTCGGGGCGCTCTGGGGCCAACGTCCTGACTTTC. This encodes CASSYSGRSGANVLTF.

This clone was counted a few times. The V and J genes are TRBV7-3 and TRBJ2-2; the D gene is possibly TRBD1 (5 bases). The CDR3 is 14 residues long. Trimming removed 4 bases at V and 1 base at J, with 7 bases between. CDR1 and CDR2 from the germline V gene are SGHTA and FQGTGA. The CDR3 is CASSSTGNTGELFF. For the CDR3, the DNA is TGTGCCAGCAGCTCTACAGGGAACACCGGGGAGCTGTTTTTT.

The V call is TRBV19, the J call TRBJ1-1; 9 bases are a match to TRBD1. V gave up 5 bases and J gave up 6 bases; unmatched junction bases: 4. CDR1 and CDR2 (germline): LNHDA, SQIVND (reference sequence). CDR3 length: 13 residues. CDR3 DNA: TGTGCCAGTAGTGCCGACAGGGGGGCTGAAGCTTTCTTT. Translation: CASSADRGAEAFF. Full variable domain (remainder filled in from reference TRBV19 and TRBJ1-1): DGGITQSPKYLFRKEGQNVTLSCEQNLNHDAMYWYRQDPGQGLRLIYYSQIVNDFQKGDIAEGYSVSREKKESFPLTVTSAQKNPTAFYLCASSADRGAEAFFGQGTRLTVV.

This chain joins TRBV10-3 and TRBJ2-3, with 10 bases identical to TRBD2. There are 16 residues in the CDR3. V lost 2 bases and J lost 4; bases outside the gene matches: 6. In germline, CDR1 is ENHRY, CDR2 SYGVKD. The CDR3 region has the DNA TGTGCCATCAGTGAGCAAAGCGGGAGGGTCGCAGATACGCAGTATTTT. Translated, it gives CAISEQSGRVADTQYF.